These 29 T cell receptor beta chains came from one sample sequenced in a study of T cells in Graves' hyperthyroidism and ophthalmopathy. TCR beta CDR3 sequences were amplified from RNA transcripts. The HTBI set primed first-round TCR CDR3 RT-PCR. TCRdb reprocessed the multiplex PCR reads with MiXCR, giving one entry per CDR3 protein. This table has roughly 300,000 distinct CDR3 sequences, 15% to 20% appearing once. Sequencing used blood. All receptors derive from a woman aged 50 to 60 with Graves' hyperthyroidism.

The chain couples TRBV25-1 to TRBJ1-2, with 11 bases lining up with TRBD1. Germline CDR1 MGHDK, CDR2 SYGVNS. V shed 6 bases and J 2 bases; nucleotides not matched to a gene: 5. The CDR3 covers 15 residues. CDR3 loop: CASRIGQGANYGYTF. CDR3 nucleotides: TGTGCCAGCAGAATAGGACAGGGGGCGAACTATGGCTACACCTTC.

There are many counts of this clonotype. V gene TRBV5-1 combines with J gene TRBJ1-1; D may be TRBD1 (6 bases). Trimming removed 2 bases from V and 5 bases from J, with 10 bases in between. Germline V gene data show CDR1 as SGHRS and CDR2 as YFSETQ. CDR3 length: 13 residues. CDR3 amino acids: CASSFGGWTEAFF. The CDR3 DNA reads as TGCGCCAGCAGCTTCGGGGGCTGGACTGAAGCTTTCTTT.

The chain carries TRBV20-1 and TRBJ1-4; the D is unclear. V was cut by 3 bases and J by 0 bases, with 20 bases left in between. This CDR3 contains 18 residues. CDR1 DFQATT and CDR2 SNEGSKA come from the germline V gene (reference sequence). The CDR3 DNA is TGCAGTGCTAGTCTGTCGGAAGTCGATTACGCAACTAATGAAAAACTGTTTTTT. Translation: CSASLSEVDYATNEKLFF.

With regard to this clonotype: This may be a read error: a much more frequent sequence differs by one nucleotide. The V and J genes are TRBV18 and TRBJ2-7, with TRBD2 as a possible D gene (6 bases). The CDR3 is 13 amino acids. The V gene lost 2 bases and the J gene lost 6 bases, with 11 bases spanning the gap. Germline CDR1 reads KGHSH; CDR2 reads LQKENI. CDR3 in amino acids: CASSPGTSSEQYF. The CDR3 region has the DNA TGTGCCAGCTCACCAGGGACTTCAAGCGAGCAGTACTTC.

This chain links TRBV6-1 with TRBJ2-7, with 10 nucleotides matching TRBD1. V was clipped by 7 bases and J by 5 bases; unmatched bases: 11. The CDR3 has 15 residues. The germline gives CDR1 MNHNS, CDR2 SASEGT. CDR3 DNA: TGTGCCAGCACACCCACCGGGACAGGGGCCCACGAGCAGTACTTC. Its protein is CASTPTGTGAHEQYF.

The J gene is TRBJ1-6, the V gene TRBV6-1, with no clear D. This CDR3 comprises 15 residues. Germline-derived CDR1 and CDR2 are MNHNS and SASEGT. V was cut by 1 base and J by 5 bases, with 9 bases left in between. The CDR3: CASSEVRTDNSPLHF. In nucleotides, the CDR3 is TGTGCCAGCAGTGAAGTTCGAACAGATAATTCACCCCTCCACTTT.

The chain couples TRBV5-5 to TRBJ2-7; 7 nucleotides line up with TRBD2. The V segment lost 4 bases and the J segment 3 bases; nucleotides outside the gene matches: 7. Germline CDR1 reads SGHKS; CDR2 reads YYEKEE (reference sequence). The CDR3 covers 14 residues. The CDR3 reads CASSGGGTNYEQYV. The CDR3 DNA reads TGTGCCAGCAGCGGGGGGGGGACTAACTACGAGCAGTACGTC.

This clonotype was seen many times. The V call is TRBV12-3 or TRBV12-4, the J call TRBJ2-3, with D possibly being TRBD2 (5 bases). The CDR3 length is 15 residues. V lost 8 bases and J 1 base, leaving 16 bases between the germline ends. The CDR3 is CASGGGGSGTDTQYF. In DNA, the CDR3 is TGTGCCAGCGGTGGCGGCGGTAGCGGCACAGATACGCAGTATTTT.

This clonotype was seen only a few times. The V call is TRBV19, the J call TRBJ2-1; D is undetermined. The V gene lost 1 base and the J gene lost 0 bases, with 10 bases spanning the gap. CDR3 size: 16 residues. The V gene's germline CDR1 is LNHDA and CDR2 SQIVND (reference sequence). The CDR3, as DNA: TGTGCCAGTAGTATAGTATCCCTAAGCTCCTACAATGAGCAGTTCTTC. This translates into CASSIVSLSSYNEQFF.

The rearrangement links TRBV20-1 to TRBJ2-7, with a weak D call TRBD1 (5 bases). Germline V gives CDR1 DFQATT, CDR2 SNEGSKA (reference sequence). V lost 2 bases and J 3 bases, leaving 11 bases between the germline ends. The CDR3 contains 13 residues. As DNA, the CDR3 is TGCAGTGCTAGATTCAGGGTCGGCTACGAGCAGTACTTC. It yields the protein CSARFRVGYEQYF.

This clonotype has ten or more counts. The chain couples TRBV2 to TRBJ1-1, with no clear D. V lost 9 bases and J lost 0, with 5 bases in between. This CDR3 has 11 amino acids. Germline lookup yields CDR1 SNHLY and CDR2 FYNNEI. The CDR3 nucleotides read TGTGCCAGGCAGGTGAACACTGAAGCTTTCTTT. As protein: CARQVNTEAFF.

In its sample, this clonotype was seen a few times. V and J are TRBV19 and TRBJ2-1; D is uncertain. The CDR3 is 11 residues long. V gave up 7 bases and J gave up 0 bases, with 1 base separating them. Germline loops: CDR1 LNHDA, CDR2 SQIVND (reference sequence). The CDR3 DNA reads as TGTGCCAGTAACTCCTACAATGAGCAGTTCTTC. Translating gives CASNSYNEQFF.

The rearrangement uses TRBV27 and TRBJ2-1; maybe TRBD2 (5 bases). The germline gives CDR1 MNHEY, CDR2 SMNVEV (reference sequence). There are 14 residues in the CDR3. The V gene lost 6 bases and the J gene lost 1 base, with 10 bases spanning the gap. The CDR3 is CASRAAVSYNEQFF. As DNA, the CDR3 is TGTGCCAGCAGAGCGGCGGTTTCCTACAATGAGCAGTTCTTC.

This clonotype was seen at least ten times. The chain combines TRBV7-9 with TRBJ1-1; 7 bases are shared with TRBD1. The CDR3 has 13 residues. The V gene's germline CDR1 is SEHNR and CDR2 FQNEAQ (reference sequence). Losses at the gene ends were 5 bases for V and 7 bases for J; bases not matched to a gene: 7. CDR3 DNA sequence: TGTGCCAGCAGCCCAGGGGGGAGGGTTGAAGCTTTCTTT. This codes for CASSPGGRVEAFF.

In this sample, this clonotype turned up many times. The chain has TRBV27 and TRBJ2-1; 12 nucleotides match TRBD2. The CDR3 spans 15 residues. CDR1 MNHEY and CDR2 SMNVEV come from the germline V gene (reference sequence). V lost 5 bases to trimming and J lost 8 bases; unmatched junction nucleotides: 7. This CDR3 is CASSTGLAGIDEQFF. CDR3 DNA: TGTGCCAGCAGTACAGGACTAGCGGGAATTGATGAGCAGTTCTTC.

J is TRBJ2-2 and V is TRBV13; D ambiguous. Germline V gene data show CDR1 as PRHDT and CDR2 as FYEKMQ (reference sequence). The CDR3 sequence is 15 residues long. Trimming removed 5 bases at V and 7 bases at J, with 17 bases between. CDR3 nucleotide sequence: TGTGCCAGCAGCGTTAACACTATCCTCAGCGGGGAGCTGTTTTTT. Amino acids: CASSVNTILSGELFF.

This clonotype showed up just a few times. The chain couples TRBV7-9 to TRBJ2-7; maybe TRBD2 (5 bases). This CDR3 spans 12 amino acids. V was cut by 6 bases and J by 6 bases, with 12 bases left in between. Germline V lookup: CDR1 SEHNR, CDR2 FQNEAQ (reference sequence). The CDR3 sequence is CASSVSVGEQYF. The CDR3 nucleotides read TGTGCCAGCAGTGTTAGCGTCGGCGAGCAGTACTTC.

The gene calls are TRBV30 and TRBJ2-6; D ambiguous. CDR1 and CDR2 from the germline V gene are GTSNPN and SVGIG (reference sequence). The CDR3 totals 15 residues. The V and J ends lost 2 bases and 0 bases respectively, with 8 bases between them. The CDR3 DNA reads TGTGCCTGGAGTTTTGGAGACTCTGGGGCCAACGTCCTGACTTTC. It yields the protein CAWSFGDSGANVLTF. The whole variable domain, remainder taken from reference TRBV30 and TRBJ2-6, is SQTIHQWPATLVQPVGSPLSLECTVEGTSNPNLYWYRQAAGRGLQLLFYSVGIGQISSEVPQNLSASRPQDRQFILSSKKLLLSDSGFYLCAWSFGDSGANVLTFGAGSRLTVL.

This clonotype was recorded only once. A clone one base away is much larger, so this may be a read error. The chain links TRBV6-1 to TRBJ1-1; D possibly corresponds to TRBD1 (6 bases). Germline V gene sequence: CDR1 MNHNS, CDR2 SASEGT. The length of the CDR3 is 17 residues. The CDR3 protein is CVSRGGKDGAVGTEAFF. The CDR3 DNA sequence: TGTGTCAGCAGGGGAGGTAAGGACGGAGCGGTGGGCACTGAAGCTTTCTTT.

The rearrangement joins TRBV12-3 or TRBV12-4 to TRBJ1-3; 7 bases align to TRBD1. The CDR3 runs to 17 residues. With 2 bases clipped from V and 0 bases from J, the junction kept 7 bases outside the gene matches. The CDR3 coding sequence is TGTGCCAGCAGTTTACGGACAGGACTCCTCTCTGGAAACACCATATATTTT. This encodes CASSLRTGLLSGNTIYF.

There are many counts of this clonotype. The chain links TRBV5-1 to TRBJ2-1; D perhaps matches TRBD1 (8 bases). V was shortened by 4 bases and J by 7 bases, with 15 bases between the two germline ends. The V gene's germline CDR1 is SGHRS and CDR2 YFSETQ. The CDR3 loop spans 14 amino acids. The CDR3, as DNA: TGCGCCAGCAGCCCCGGACAGGGAGGGAATGAGCAGTTCTTC. Its translation is CASSPGQGGNEQFF.

This clonotype has a count of ten or more. The DNA of the CDR3 is TGTGCCAGCAGCTTAGTCGAGAAGAGCGCTGAAGCTTTCTTT. Translated: CASSLVEKSAEAFF. J is TRBJ1-1 and V is TRBV7-8; D gene ambiguous. This CDR3 contains 14 residues. V lost 1 base and J lost 6, with 12 bases in between. Germline values: CDR1 SGHVS, CDR2 FQNEAQ.

The chain uses TRBV27 and TRBJ2-7; 10 bases line up with TRBD2. Trimming cost V 3 bases and J 3 bases; bases outside gene matches: 11. Germline V gene data show CDR1 as MNHEY and CDR2 as SMNVEV (reference sequence). The CDR3 is made up of 17 amino acids. In nucleotides, the CDR3 is TGTGCCAGCAGTTTCCGACCCCTTAGCGGGGGGATCTACGAGCAGTACTTC. This sequence encodes CASSFRPLSGGIYEQYF.

This clonotype was seen only a few times. This chain links TRBV7-9 with TRBJ1-2, with 7 positions matching TRBD1. The CDR3 is 14 amino acids. With V trimmed by 11 bases and J by 1 base, 10 bases remained unmatched. The germline CDR1 and CDR2 sequences are SEHNR and FQNEAQ (reference sequence). In nucleotides, the CDR3 is TGTGCCGCGATGGGGCAGGGGGATAACTATGGCTACACCTTC. Amino acid sequence: CAAMGQGDNYGYTF.

The chain combines TRBV6-1 with TRBJ2-4, with unresolved D. This CDR3 is 17 amino acids long. The germline V gene encodes CDR1 MNHNS and CDR2 SASEGT. V was trimmed by 0 bases and J by 0 bases, leaving 12 bases between them. This CDR3 is CASSEASQILAKNIQYF. In DNA form, the CDR3 reads TGTGCCAGCAGTGAAGCAAGTCAGATCTTAGCCAAAAACATTCAGTACTTC.

The chain carries TRBV2 and TRBJ2-4; a possible D gene is TRBD1 (6 bases). The germline V gene has CDR1 SNHLY and CDR2 FYNNEI. V dropped 8 bases and J dropped 3 bases, with 17 bases sitting between them. The CDR3 covers 15 residues. CDR3 nucleotides: TGTGCCAGCGAACGAACAGGGAACGTCAAAAACATTCAGTACTTC. Translation gives CASERTGNVKNIQYF.

In this sample, this clonotype turned up many times. The rearrangement uses TRBV5-1 and TRBJ2-6; D unresolved. Germline-derived CDR1 and CDR2 are SGHRS and YFSETQ. The CDR3 length is 16 residues. V was trimmed by 1 base and J by 0 bases, leaving 8 bases between them. CDR3 nucleotides: TGCGCCAGCAGCTTGAACCTACTCTCTGGGGCCAACGTCCTGACTTTC. Translated, it gives CASSLNLLSGANVLTF.

This clonotype was seen a few times. This chain connects TRBV20-1 to TRBJ2-1; possible D gene TRBD2, 5 bases. The V gene's germline CDR1 is DFQATT and CDR2 SNEGSKA (reference sequence). The ends were cut back, 1 base at V and 7 bases at J, with 14 bases in the middle. CDR3 length: 14 residues. The CDR3 DNA reads TGCAGTGCTAGAGGAGGGAGAGACACGAATGAGCAGTTCTTC. Its translation: CSARGGRDTNEQFF.

The chain employs TRBV5-1 and TRBJ2-6, with TRBD1 identical over 7 bases. CDR1 is SGHRS and CDR2 is YFSETQ in the germline V gene. This CDR3 has 18 residues. V was clipped by 4 bases and J by 3 bases; unmatched bases: 13. CDR3 DNA: TGCGCCAGCAGCATCTCCGGGACAGCCTCCATTGGGGCCAACGTCCTGACTTTC. Amino acids: CASSISGTASIGANVLTF.